A selection of T cell receptor beta chains follows, all from one sample in a study of blood T cells in healthy people across ages. TCRdb processed the 5' RACE reads anew with MiXCR; each CDR3 protein has one entry. The data contain around 850,000 distinct CDR3 sequences, roughly 34% of them singletons. Sequenced sample: blood. Receptors were obtained from a man younger than 35 in good health. Each CDR3 is given with its conserved first and last residue. Fields, in order: J gene, D gene, clone size, V gene, CDR3 DNA, CDR3 protein. A D gene is named only where the DNA matches it firmly. Expanded clones get a size class; other rows say once, few or many, or leave the size out.

TRBJ2-7	-	few	TRBV14	TGTGCCAGCAGCCCCGGGACGGTTTACAATGAGCAGTACTTC	CASSPGTVYNEQYF
TRBJ2-3	-	-	TRBV12-3/TRBV12-4	TGTGCCGGCAGGTCGGGGGCTAGCACAGATACGCAGTATTTT	CAGRSGASTDTQYF
TRBJ1-1	-	-	TRBV7-2	TGTGCCAGCAAGTTAGGGGGGTCGAACACTGAAGCTTTCTTT	CASKLGGSNTEAFF
TRBJ1-3	-	-	TRBV7-2	TGTGCCAGCATGCAGGAACCTAGCTCTGGAAACACCATATATTTT	CASMQEPSSGNTIYF
TRBJ2-3	-	-	TRBV12-3/TRBV12-4	TGTGCCAGCAGACCCTGGACCCGGGACTTCACAGATACGCAGTATTTT	CASRPWTRDFTDTQYF
TRBJ2-5	-	-	TRBV9	TGTGCCAGCAGCCCTCGTTACAGGCAAGAGACCCAGTACTTC	CASSPRYRQETQYF
TRBJ2-3	-	many	TRBV15	TGTGCCACCAGCACCCGGACAGTAAGCACAGATACGCAGTATTTT	CATSTRTVSTDTQYF
TRBJ2-1	TRBD2	few	TRBV9	TGTGCCAGCAGCGTGTCTAGCGGGGACTACAATGAGCAGTTCTTC	CASSVSSGDYNEQFF
TRBJ1-1	TRBD1	-	TRBV30	TGTGCCTGGAGCTGGGACAGGCTGAACACTGAAGCTTTCTTT	CAWSWDRLNTEAFF
TRBJ2-1	TRBD1	few	TRBV28	TGTGCCAGCAGTTTTCGACAGGGGACCTACAATGAGCAGTTCTTC	CASSFRQGTYNEQFF
TRBJ1-6	-	few	TRBV2	TGTGCCAGCAGCTTCGGGACCTCCCCCCTCCACTTT	CASSFGTSPLHF
TRBJ2-1	TRBD2	-	TRBV3-1	TGTGCCATCAGCCAATCCCGATCTAGCGGTGAGCAGTTCTTC	CAISQSRSSGEQFF
TRBJ1-4	TRBD1	-	TRBV27	TGTGCCAGCAGAACCTGGACAGGGGAGGGAGCAACTAATGAAAAACTGTTTTTT	CASRTWTGEGATNEKLFF
TRBJ2-7	-	-	TRBV6-1	TGTGCCAGCAGTGAAGCGTTAGGGGGGGAGGTTTACGAGCAGTACTTC	CASSEALGGEVYEQYF
TRBJ1-2	-	-	TRBV4-1	TGCGCCAGCAGCCAAGGTTTCACGGGAGGCTACACCTTC	CASSQGFTGGYTF
TRBJ2-7	-	-	TRBV27	TGTGCCAGCAGTTCAACTCCCAAGGAGCAGTACTTC	CASSSTPKEQYF
TRBJ1-3	-	-	TRBV29-1	TGCAGCGTTGCCTTACAGGGAAACACCATATATTTT	CSVALQGNTIYF
TRBJ1-5	-	-	TRBV28	TGTGCCAGCAGTACTTCTTACGGTGGGCCCCAGCATTTT	CASSTSYGGPQHF
TRBJ1-2	-	many	TRBV20-1	TGCAGTGCTAATCATCGCTCCCAGCATGACGGCTACACCTTC	CSANHRSQHDGYTF
TRBJ2-3	TRBD2	few	TRBV9	TGTGCCAGCAGCAGACTAGCGGGGGGGTCGAACCGACTAGATACGCAGTATTTT	CASSRLAGGSNRLDTQYF
TRBJ2-7	TRBD1	-	TRBV12-3/TRBV12-4	TGTACCAGTCAGGTCGGGACAGCGTCCTACGAGCAGTACTTC	CTSQVGTASYEQYF
TRBJ2-1	-	-	TRBV28	TGTGCCAGCAGCGGAAATGGCAATGAGCAGTTCTTC	CASSGNGNEQFF
TRBJ2-1	TRBD2	-	TRBV7-2	TGTGCCAGCAGCCTAAGCGGGGACCCCTACAATGAGCAGTTCTTC	CASSLSGDPYNEQFF
TRBJ2-3	TRBD1	-	TRBV27	TGTGCCAGCAGTTTATCCTCGGGACAGAACACAGATACGCAGTATTTT	CASSLSSGQNTDTQYF
TRBJ2-2	-	-	TRBV9	TGTGCCAGCAGCGTAGGACAGCCCTCGAACACCGGGGAGCTGTTTTTT	CASSVGQPSNTGELFF
TRBJ1-2	-	many	TRBV5-1	TGCGCCAGCAGCCCCTCGGGGAAAAAAGACTATGGCTACACCTTC	CASSPSGKKDYGYTF
TRBJ2-5	TRBD2	many	TRBV20-1	TGCAGTGCTAGAGGGGTCTCTGGCGGGGGGTTTTCGGAGACCCAGTACTTC	CSARGVSGGGFSETQYF
TRBJ2-3	TRBD2	-	TRBV10-3	TGTGCCATCAGCGGTAGCGGGGACTCTTCTAGCACAGATACGCAGTATTTT	CAISGSGDSSSTDTQYF
TRBJ1-5	-	-	TRBV6-5	TGTGCCAGCAGCACCTTTGAGGGGTCAGGAGCCCAGCATTTT	CASSTFEGSGAQHF
TRBJ2-7	-	many	TRBV29-1	TGCAGCGGAAGGGACCCATCCGGGCAGTACTTC	CSGRDPSGQYF
TRBJ1-1	-	few	TRBV20-1	TGCAGTGCTTGCCCTAACCCGGGGCAGGGACATCCAAGGACTGAAGCTTTCTTT	CSACPNPGQGHPRTEAFF
TRBJ2-3	TRBD2	-	TRBV20-1	TGCAGTGCTACTCTAGCGGGGGTCAGGGATACGCAGTATTTT	CSATLAGVRDTQYF
TRBJ1-5	-	-	TRBV3-1	TGTGCCAGCAGCCGGGACATACGTCAGCCCCAGCATTTT	CASSRDIRQPQHF
TRBJ2-3	-	few	TRBV10-3	TGTGCCATCAGTGAACTTGATCTTAACACAGATACGCAGTATTTT	CAISELDLNTDTQYF
TRBJ1-6	-	-	TRBV7-2	TGTGCCAGCAGCTTAGGGGCAGGGGATGTTAATTCACCCCTCCACTTT	CASSLGAGDVNSPLHF
TRBJ2-5	-	many	TRBV9	TGTGCCAGCAGCGTAGGTTCGGAAGAGACCCAGTACTTC	CASSVGSEETQYF
TRBJ2-3	-	-	TRBV20-1	TGCAGTGCCCCAAGGGCAGATACGCGGTATTTT	CSAPRADTRYF
TRBJ2-3	TRBD2	-	TRBV20-1	TGCAGTGCTAGAACTGTATCCTCTAGCGGGGGTGGCACAGATACGCAGTATTTT	CSARTVSSSGGGTDTQYF
TRBJ1-6	-	few	TRBV29-1	TGCAGCGTTGAAGGGGCGGGGAGCTCCTATAATTCACCCCTCCACTTT	CSVEGAGSSYNSPLHF
TRBJ2-1	TRBD1	few	TRBV5-6	TGTGCCAGCAGCGAGTGGACAGGCGCCTACAATGAGCAGTTCTTC	CASSEWTGAYNEQFF
TRBJ1-2	TRBD1	few	TRBV12-3/TRBV12-4	TGTGCCAGCAGACCCCGGACAGGGTCTGGCTACACCTTC	CASRPRTGSGYTF
TRBJ2-7	-	few	TRBV9	TGTGCCAGCAGCACCGGACAGTCGTCCTACGAGCAGTACTTC	CASSTGQSSYEQYF
TRBJ2-3	TRBD1	-	TRBV5-1	TGTGCCAGCAGCTTGGGCGGGACAGGGAAGGGGACAGATACGCAGTATTTT	CASSLGGTGKGTDTQYF
TRBJ1-2	TRBD1	-	TRBV5-4	TGTGCCAGCAGCTGGGACAGCCCAGCTAACCATGGCTACACCTTC	CASSWDSPANHGYTF